The 5 T cell receptor beta chains below all came from one sample that was sequenced in a study of cytomegalovirus exposure and HLA in healthy donors (dated by TCRdb to about 2017). Library method: the immunoSEQ multiplex PCR assay. A mixture of 60 forward primers for TCR Vbeta segments and 13 reverse primers for TCR Jbeta segments was used in the multiplex PCR. The source is immuneACCESS, and TCRdb retained only in-frame sequences with V and J called. Part of the clones is not carried over; for the studies checked, unresolved V genes explain less than half of this, and the remainder is unexplained. A total of under 150,000 clones appear in this sample, nearly 85% of them only once. The ten largest clones represent roughly 3.4% of the sample. The sample taken for sequencing was PBMCs. The receptors were sampled from a male donor in good health and CMV-seronegative.

This chain joins TRBV4-1 and TRBJ2-1, with TRBD2 identical over 10 bases. The junction had 9 bases not matched to a gene; V was cut back by 0 bases and J by 7 bases. This CDR3 region has 17 residues. Germline CDR1 reads MGHRA; CDR2 reads YSYEKL. The CDR3 loop is CASSQERRTSGLNEQFF. DNA of the CDR3: TGCGCCAGCAGCCAAGAGAGGAGGACTAGCGGATTGAATGAGCAGTTCTTC.

Notes on this clone: The identical CDR3 is also encoded by other nucleotide sequences in the sample. The rearrangement joins TRBV27 to TRBJ2-1; 10 nucleotides match TRBD2. This CDR3 region has 17 residues. V dropped 8 bases and J dropped 8; count of bases not matched to a gene: 18. CDR1 and CDR2 (germline): MNHEY, SMNVEV (reference sequence). The chain's CDR3 is CASSIEWASGSWHEQFF. The CDR3 DNA sequence: TGTGCCAGCTCCATAGAGTGGGCTAGCGGGAGTTGGCATGAGCAGTTCTTC.

The CDR3 protein is CASSRDRAGGNTIYF. The CDR3 nucleotides read TGTGCCAGCAGCCGGGACAGGGCCGGGGGAAACACCATATATTTT. The chain combines TRBV7-2 with TRBJ1-3; the match to TRBD1 covers 9 bases. The CDR3 is 15 amino acids. Germline CDR1 is SGHTA and CDR2 is FQGNSA. V was clipped by 5 bases and J by 4 bases; unmatched bases: 6.

The V and J genes are TRBV9 and TRBJ2-2, with TRBD2 as a possible D gene (7 bases). The V end was cut by 7 bases, the J end by 6 bases, with 13 bases between. There are 13 residues in the CDR3. Germline V CDR1 and CDR2: SGDLS, YYNGEE. CDR3 amino acids: CASGRGGAGELFF. CDR3 DNA: TGTGCCAGCGGTAGGGGGGGCGCCGGGGAGCTGTTTTTT.

This rearrangement joins TRBV2 to TRBJ2-1; D call uncertain. V was clipped by 7 bases and J by 0 bases, with 4 bases between them. CDR1 is SNHLY, CDR2 FYNNEI, per germline. This CDR3 spans 12 amino acids. CDR3 sequence: CASTRSYNEQFF. The CDR3 coding sequence is TGTGCCAGCACCCGCTCCTACAATGAGCAGTTCTTC.